This record looks at one T cell receptor (beta chain) sequence and its context. Its antigen is not known. A 5'RACE template switching approach incorporating UMIs was used to make TCR beta cDNA. From its re-call of the 5' RACE reads, TCRdb lists each CDR3 protein once, without DNA. In total, the table holds over 350,000 distinct CDR3 sequences. Germline CDR1 is SEHNR and CDR2 is FQNEAQ (reference sequence). The CDR3 has 15 amino acids. These data are taken from a study of T cells expressing NK-cell markers. Study summary: The TCR beta repertoires originated in sorted CD3+CD56+NKG2C+, CD3+CD56+NKG2C- and CD3+CD56-NKG2C+ T cells.

Whole-study findings and limits: The same clonotypes also predominated in the CD3+CD56-NKG2C+ fraction of several donors.

The chain combines TRBV7-9 with TRBJ1-6; the TCRdb D gene call, TRBD1, has no DNA to confirm it. Sequenced material: blood T cells: a sorted CD56 or NKG2C T cell subset, CD4+ or CD8+ T cells, or bulk PBMC T cells (not recorded which). The clonotype was recovered from a woman between 45 and 65 years old in good health. This chain's CDR3 is CASSYQGGYNSPLHF.